This TCR beta chain originates from a study of T cells in Graves' hyperthyroidism and ophthalmopathy (dated by TCRdb to about 2019). Regarding the research as a whole: Peripheral blood was collected at initial diagnosis, before any treatment. A discovery cohort of about 96 patients, 43 with Graves' ophthalmopathy and over 55 with stable Graves' hyperthyroidism, was used to find distinguishing TCR V-J signatures. Whether ophthalmopathy could be predicted prospectively was tested in an independent validation cohort made up of under 20 hyperthyroidism patients plus 17 patients who later progressed to ophthalmopathy. The approximately 98 discovery patients were randomly divided into training and test sets at a 7:3 ratio. The study also compared thyroid tissue and blood T-cell repertoires from about 6 Graves' hyperthyroidism patients. After sampling, hyperthyroidism patients received methimazole starting at 30 mg daily, and ophthalmopathy patients received high-dose intravenous methylprednisolone. TCR Vbeta CDR3 sequencing of some 140 peripheral blood samples (under 45 ophthalmopathy, over 70 hyperthyroidism and roughly 17 progressor patients) is reported in the paper.

A patient counted as having stable Graves' hyperthyroidism if no progression to ophthalmopathy occurred over 18 months of follow-up. Hyperthyroidism patients were newly diagnosed, had a disease duration of under 2 months, and were aged 18 to 65 years. Patients with uncontrolled infections, other autoimmune diseases, pregnancy or lactation were excluded. Diagnoses were based on clinical symptoms, serum thyroxine and TRAb, thyroid ultrasound and orbital computed tomography. PBMCs were isolated from about 9.1 ml of fresh peripheral blood by Ficoll-Paque density gradient centrifugation. Total RNA was extracted with Trizol reagent, and quality was checked on an Agilent 2100 Bioanalyzer. As to this clonotype: The specificity of this receptor is unknown. No base qualities exist here, and no much larger clone lies one base off it.

Findings and caveats that apply to the study as a whole: Ophthalmopathy was separated from stable hyperthyroidism by a 13 V-J signature model, with approximately 90% sensitivity and 81% to 82% specificity obtained in cross-validation and 80%/75% obtained in testing. In validation, the model predicted progression to ophthalmopathy a median of roughly 6.5 months before onset, with over 60% sensitivity and almost 75% specificity. No statistical method was used to set the sample size in advance, and investigators knew the group allocation. Most expanded thyroid clonotypes (frequency above 0.001) were also detected in blood, a finding suggesting that blood repertoires may reflect thyroid immune responses.

The TCR beta CDR3 regions were amplified from the RNA transcripts. The first round of RT-PCR for the TCR CDR3 was performed with the HTBI primer set and the Qiagen OneStep RT-PCR kit. Libraries were constructed in a second round of multiplex PCR, after which size selection and purification were performed. Sequencing of the libraries was done on an Illumina HiSeq2000 using paired-end 100 bp reads. In the paper's pipeline: SOAPnuke was used to process the raw data, throwing out any read that contained adapters or uncalled bases, had a mean Phred below 15, or lacked an exact constant-primer or identifier match. COPE v1.2.5 was used to merge high-quality paired reads, and clonotypes were defined as unique nucleotide sequences. Clonotypes were aligned to IMGT TRBV, TRBD and TRBJ reference segments using MiTCR v1.1. The analysis was restricted to V-J combinations with a frequency above 0.0001, which together covered 99.2% of the repertoires. The TCS score was defined as the ratio of F50 (clonal expansion) to E x V (chaos), calculated using BLOSUM62-based TCRdist between CDR3 peptides within each V-J. Welch's t-statistics and random forest reduced 514 V-J features to 13, which were used in a naive Bayes classifier (R e1071). TCRdb reprocessed the public reads (quality trimming at Q25 with fastp, clone calling with MiXCR) and kept in-frame beta chains. Identical CDR3 proteins give one entry, which carries the most common genes and DNA. For this entry, the V and J calls and clone size follow TCRdb and not the study's own pipeline. In all, the sample holds hundreds of thousands of distinct CDR3 sequences, and 14% of those were seen once. The biggest ten clones account for about 10% of the sample.

The specimen was blood. This clonotype was obtained from a woman aged 18-35 years with Graves' hyperthyroidism.

Here is the DNA: TGCAGTGCTAGGGTTCCGGGCACCTCCACAGATACGCAGTATTTT. Its amino acids are CSARVPGTSTDTQYF. This sequence uses TRBV20-1 and TRBJ2-3; the D gene identity is not certain. For CDR1 and CDR2, the germline V gene (reference sequence) lists DFQATT and SNEGSKA. Trimming at the junction amounts to 3 bases on V and 2 bases on J, and the germline ends lie 15 bases apart. The CDR3 contains 15 residues, cysteine and phenylalanine counted. Kept here is only the CDR3 DNA, which spans 45 bases and is read in frame from base 1.